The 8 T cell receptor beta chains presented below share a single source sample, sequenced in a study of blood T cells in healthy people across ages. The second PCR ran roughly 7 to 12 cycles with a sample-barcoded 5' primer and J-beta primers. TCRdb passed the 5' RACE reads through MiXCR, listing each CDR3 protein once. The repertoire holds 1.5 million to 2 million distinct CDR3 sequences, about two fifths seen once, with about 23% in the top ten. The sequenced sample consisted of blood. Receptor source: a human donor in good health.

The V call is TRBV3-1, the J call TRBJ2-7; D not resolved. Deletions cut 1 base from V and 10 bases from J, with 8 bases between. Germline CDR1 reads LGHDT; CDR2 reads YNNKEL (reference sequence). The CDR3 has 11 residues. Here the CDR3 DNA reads TGTGCCAGCAGCCAAGTAAGACAACAGTACTTC. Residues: CASSQVRQQYF.

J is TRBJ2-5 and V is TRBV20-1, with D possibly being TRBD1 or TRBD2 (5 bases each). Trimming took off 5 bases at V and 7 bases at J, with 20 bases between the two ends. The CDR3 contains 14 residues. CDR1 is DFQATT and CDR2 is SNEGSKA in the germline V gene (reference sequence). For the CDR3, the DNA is TGCAGTGCTTCCTTCGGGGCACCTCGGGGGACCCAGTACTTC. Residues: CSASFGAPRGTQYF.

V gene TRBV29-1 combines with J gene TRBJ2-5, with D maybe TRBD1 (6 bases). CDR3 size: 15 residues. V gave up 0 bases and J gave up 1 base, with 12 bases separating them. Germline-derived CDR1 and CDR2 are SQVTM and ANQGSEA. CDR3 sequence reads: CSVEDRWGLQETQYF. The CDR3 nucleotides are TGCAGCGTTGAAGATAGGTGGGGGCTCCAAGAGACCCAGTACTTC.

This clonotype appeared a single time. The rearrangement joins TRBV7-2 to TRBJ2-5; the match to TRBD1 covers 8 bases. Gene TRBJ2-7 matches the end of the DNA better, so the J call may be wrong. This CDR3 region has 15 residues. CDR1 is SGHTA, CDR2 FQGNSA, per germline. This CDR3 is CASSLDGQGMDEQYF. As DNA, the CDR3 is TGTGCCAGCAGCTTAGATGGACAGGGCATGGACGAGCAGTACTTC.

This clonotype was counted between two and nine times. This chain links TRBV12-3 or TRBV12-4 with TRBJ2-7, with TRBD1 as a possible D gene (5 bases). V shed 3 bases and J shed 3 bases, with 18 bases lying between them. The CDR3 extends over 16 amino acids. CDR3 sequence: CASSLGTGGFLYEQYF. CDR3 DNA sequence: TGTGCCAGCAGTTTGGGAACAGGCGGTTTCCTCTACGAGCAGTACTTC.

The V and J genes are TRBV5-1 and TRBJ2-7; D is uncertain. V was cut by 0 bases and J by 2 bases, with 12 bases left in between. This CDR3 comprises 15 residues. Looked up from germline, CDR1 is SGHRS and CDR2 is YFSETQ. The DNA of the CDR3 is TGCGCCAGCAGCTTGGAGGATAACCCAGCCTACGAGCAGTACTTC. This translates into CASSLEDNPAYEQYF.

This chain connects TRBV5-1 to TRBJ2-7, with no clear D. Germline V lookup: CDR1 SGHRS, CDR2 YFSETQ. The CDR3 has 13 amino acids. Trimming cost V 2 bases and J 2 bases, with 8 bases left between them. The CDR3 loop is CASSLRTPYEQYF. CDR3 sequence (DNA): TGCGCCAGCAGCTTAAGGACCCCCTACGAGCAGTACTTC.

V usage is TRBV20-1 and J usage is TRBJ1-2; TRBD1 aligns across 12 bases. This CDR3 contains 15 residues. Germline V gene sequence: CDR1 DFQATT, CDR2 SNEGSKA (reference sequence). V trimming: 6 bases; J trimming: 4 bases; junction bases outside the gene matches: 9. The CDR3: CSAKPGQGASYGYTF. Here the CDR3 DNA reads TGCAGTGCAAAACCGGGACAGGGGGCCTCCTATGGCTACACCTTC.